What follows are 22 T cell receptor beta chains derived from one specimen sequenced in a study of vaccination effects on CD4 cells after COVID-19. Antigen-specific CD4+ T cells were first expanded with viral peptide pools by the ViraFEST assay and only then sequenced. Having been cultured for around nine days, the cells underwent CD4+ T cell isolation. Each person got two doses of an mRNA SARS-CoV-2 vaccine, BNT162b2 or mRNA-1273. Measured with immunoSEQ multiplex PCR; TCRdb has only the in-frame clones, and not every one. The sample consists of 25,000 to 30,000 clones, around four fifths of them appearing once. No antigen has been assigned to these receptors. The specimen was CD4+ T cells from PBMCs cultured with HCoV-NL63 spike peptides, collected after COVID-19 vaccination. The receptors were sampled from a human donor who received a COVID-19 vaccine.

V and J are TRBV6-1 and TRBJ2-1; 10 positions agree with TRBD2. Trimming removed 4 bases from V and 0 bases from J; junction bases left unmatched: 6. The germline CDR1 and CDR2 sequences are MNHNS and SASEGT. The CDR3 consists of 17 residues. CDR3 DNA: TGTGCCAGCAGTGCCTCATTAGCGGGGGGCTCCTACAATGAGCAGTTCTTC. This translates into CASSASLAGGSYNEQFF.

The chain carries TRBV7-8 and TRBJ1-3, with D tentatively TRBD1 (5 bases). In germline, CDR1 is SGHVS, CDR2 FQNEAQ. The V end was cut by 3 bases, the J end by 3 bases, with 12 bases between. The CDR3 covers 15 residues. CDR3: CASSFMGDRGNTIYF. Here the CDR3 DNA reads TGTGCCAGCAGCTTTATGGGGGATCGTGGAAACACCATATATTTT.

The chain is built from TRBV28 and TRBJ2-2; the match to TRBD2 covers 15 bases. The CDR3 runs to 16 residues. The germline V gene has CDR1 MDHEN and CDR2 SYDVKM. The trim removed 6 bases at V and 4 bases at J, leaving 3 bases unmatched. The chain's CDR3 is CASSTGLAGGTGELFF. The CDR3, as DNA: TGTGCCAGCAGCACGGGACTAGCGGGGGGCACCGGGGAGCTGTTTTTT. Full variable domain (rest looked up from reference TRBV28 and TRBJ2-2): DVKVTQSSRYLVKRTGEKVFLECVQDMDHENMFWYRQDPGLGLRLIYFSYDVKMKEKGDIPEGYSVSREKKERFSLILESASTNQTSMYLCASSTGLAGGTGELFFGEGSRLTVL.

V and J are TRBV7-9 and TRBJ1-1; TRBD1 aligns across 9 bases. Looked up from germline, CDR1 is SEHNR and CDR2 is FQNEAQ (reference sequence). V lost 1 base and J lost 0; bases outside the gene matches: 3. This CDR3 contains 16 residues. The CDR3 spells CASSLGTGALNTEAFF. The CDR3 DNA reads TGTGCCAGCAGCTTAGGGACAGGGGCCTTGAACACTGAAGCTTTCTTT.

The V and J genes are TRBV5-1 and TRBJ1-4; D gene uncertain. Germline V gives CDR1 SGHRS, CDR2 YFSETQ. This CDR3 region has 15 residues. Trimming pared 4 bases from V and 4 bases from J, leaving 14 bases between. CDR3 in DNA: TGCGCCAGCAGCACCACGACGGAACATAATGAAAAACTGTTTTTT. Translation: CASSTTTEHNEKLFF.

This clone is a singleton in its sample. One junction end does not reproduce the germline sequence, and a read error may be involved. This sequence joins TRBV2 and TRBJ1-2; the match to TRBD1 covers 9 bases. The V gene's germline CDR1 is SNHLY and CDR2 FYNNEI. The CDR3 sequence is 16 residues long. CDR3 DNA sequence: TGTGCCAGCAGTCAAGCGGCGGGACAGGGAGGACATGGCTACACCTTC. Translation: CASSQAAGQGGHGYTF.

The CDR3 coding sequence is TGTGCCAGCAGCTTGGCAAGTCATGGCTACACCTTC. Residues: CASSLASHGYTF. The chain employs TRBV7-9 and TRBJ1-2; D call uncertain. Germline loops: CDR1 SEHNR, CDR2 FQNEAQ (reference sequence). Deletions cut 3 bases from V and 6 bases from J, with 8 bases between. The CDR3 is made up of 12 amino acids.

This clone was found once. The chain couples TRBV9 to TRBJ2-1; TRBD2 might be the D (7 bases). Trimming pared 3 bases from V and 6 bases from J, leaving 19 bases between. The germline CDR1 and CDR2 sequences are SGDLS and YYNGEE. CDR3 length: 16 amino acids. CDR3 in amino acids: CASSGRGGSWGNEQFF. The CDR3 coding sequence is TGTGCCAGCAGCGGAAGGGGGGGCTCTTGGGGCAATGAGCAGTTCTTC.

This chain links TRBV5-1 with TRBJ2-2; TRBD2 agrees at 8 bases. CDR3 length equals 15 residues. Germline trimming cut 4 bases from V and 5 bases from J; bases unmatched to any gene: 7. CDR1 and CDR2 (germline): SGHRS, YFSETQ. The CDR3 region is CASSMVAGTTGELFF. CDR3 bases: TGCGCCAGCAGCATGGTAGCGGGGACAACCGGGGAGCTGTTTTTT.

The chain is built from TRBV10-3 and TRBJ1-2; D remains ambiguous. The CDR3 loop spans 15 amino acids. The germline CDR1 and CDR2 sequences are ENHRY and SYGVKD. Trimming pared 7 bases from V and 4 bases from J, leaving 19 bases between. This chain's CDR3 is CAITPDLTASYGYTF. CDR3 in DNA: TGTGCCATCACCCCGGACTTGACGGCCTCCTATGGCTACACCTTC.

The J gene is TRBJ1-2, the V gene TRBV10-3, with unresolved D. CDR1 and CDR2 from the germline V gene are ENHRY and SYGVKD. Trimming cost V 3 bases and J 8 bases, with 13 bases left between them. This CDR3 is 13 amino acids long. CDR3 coding DNA: TGTGCCATCAGTGAATTGACTGCCCGGGGCTACACCTTC. It translates to CAISELTARGYTF.

The DNA for the CDR3 is TGTGCCAGCAGTTTTAGAGGGGGACCGGAGTCTGGCACAGATACGCAGTATTTT. It is translated as CASSFRGGPESGTDTQYF. The rearrangement uses TRBV27 and TRBJ2-3, with a weak D call TRBD1 (6 bases). The germline gives CDR1 MNHEY, CDR2 SMNVEV (reference sequence). The V end was cut by 3 bases, the J end by 1 base, with 20 bases between. The CDR3 is 18 amino acids.

The genes are TRBV10-3 and TRBJ1-1; tentatively, D is TRBD1 (5 bases). The CDR3 is 13 amino acids. Germline lookup yields CDR1 ENHRY and CDR2 SYGVKD. V was cut by 2 bases and J by 4 bases, with 8 bases left in between. DNA for the CDR3: TGTGCCATCAGTGAGCAGGGTCCCACTGAAGCTTTCTTT. It is translated as CAISEQGPTEAFF.

This clone showed up just a few times. This chain uses TRBV5-1 with TRBJ1-3; tentative D call: TRBD1 (5 bases). The CDR3 totals 14 residues. V was pared by 4 bases and J by 5 bases, with 13 bases between. Germline CDR1 SGHRS, CDR2 YFSETQ. The CDR3 spells CASSPQAERNTIYF. CDR3 DNA: TGCGCCAGCAGCCCACAGGCCGAAAGAAACACCATATATTTT.

V usage is TRBV7-2 and J usage is TRBJ1-5, with D uncertain. Trimming shortened V by 5 bases and J by 6 bases, and 14 bases separated the two germline ends. The germline V gene encodes CDR1 SGHTA and CDR2 FQGNSA. This CDR3 spans 14 amino acids. The DNA for the CDR3 is TGTGCCAGCAGCCCAAGGGCCCGGGTTCAGCCCCAGCATTTT. This codes for CASSPRARVQPQHF.

V gene TRBV12-3 or TRBV12-4 combines with J gene TRBJ2-3, with D possibly being TRBD1 or TRBD2 (5 bases each). This CDR3 has 13 amino acids. V lost 6 bases and J lost 4, with 11 bases in between. The CDR3 coding sequence is TGTGCCAGCAGAGAGCGAGGGGCAGATACGCAGTATTTT. Its protein product is CASRERGADTQYF.

The V call is TRBV6-1, the J call TRBJ1-2, with no clear D. V lost 1 base and J lost 8, with 11 bases in between. The CDR3 spans 13 residues. The germline gives CDR1 MNHNS, CDR2 SASEGT. CDR3 DNA sequence: TGTGCCAGCAGTGAAGGGGCCCAGAGGGGCTACACCTTC. Translation: CASSEGAQRGYTF.

The CDR3 DNA reads TGTGCCAGCTCACCGGGGAATCAGCCCCAGCATTTT. Amino acid sequence: CASSPGNQPQHF. The chain uses TRBV18 and TRBJ1-5; no clear D gene. The CDR3 runs 12 residues. The germline V gene has CDR1 KGHSH and CDR2 LQKENI. Trimming cost V 3 bases and J 4 bases, with 4 bases left between them.

V usage is TRBV9 and J usage is TRBJ2-1; TRBD2 agrees at 11 bases. Germline V gene data show CDR1 as SGDLS and CDR2 as YYNGEE. The J segment lost 3 bases and the V segment lost 1 base, leaving 3 bases of the junction unmatched. The CDR3 consists of 16 residues. The CDR3 DNA is TGTGCCAGCAGCGTAAGTAGCGGGGGGGTCTACAATGAGCAGTTCTTC. This encodes CASSVSSGGVYNEQFF.

CDR3 bases: TGTGCCAGTAGTATCATGTTCGCACGTACAAGCAATCAGCCCCAGCATTTT. Its protein product is CASSIMFARTSNQPQHF. The genes are TRBV19 and TRBJ1-5; D is uncertain. CDR1 is LNHDA and CDR2 is SQIVND in the germline V gene (reference sequence). The V and J ends lost 3 bases and 1 base respectively, with 16 bases between them. The CDR3 runs to 17 residues.

The chain recombines TRBV11-2 with TRBJ2-1, with a weak D call TRBD2 (5 bases). CDR1 and CDR2 (germline): SGHAT, FQNNGV. The germline V and J ends were trimmed by 11 bases and 4 bases, with 21 bases remaining between them. This CDR3 region has 15 residues. The CDR3 here is CAHQKEVANYNEQFF. CDR3 bases: TGTGCCCATCAGAAGGAGGTAGCAAATTACAATGAGCAGTTCTTC. Supplemented by reference TRBV11-2 and TRBJ2-1, the full variable domain reads EAGVAQSPRYKIIEKRQSVAFWCNPISGHATLYWYQQILGQGPKLLIQFQNNGVVDDSQLPKDRFSAERLKGVDSTLKIQPAKLEDSAVYLCAHQKEVANYNEQFFGPGTRLTVL.

The rearrangement joins TRBV4-2 to TRBJ1-4; TRBD1 might be the D (6 bases). Trimming took off 1 base at V and 0 bases at J, with 15 bases between the two ends. The CDR3 contains 18 residues. The germline V gene encodes CDR1 LGHNA and CDR2 YNFKEQ. CDR3 sequence: CASSQGLKGEATNEKLFF. The CDR3 DNA reads as TGTGCCAGCAGCCAAGGTTTGAAGGGGGAGGCAACTAATGAAAAACTGTTTTTT.